This T cell receptor (beta chain) derives from a study of T cells after yellow fever vaccination. TCRdb re-derived calls from the 5' RACE reads in MiXCR, one entry per CDR3 protein. The table has 100,000 to 150,000 distinct CDR3 sequences, 7.4% seen once. There are many counts of this clonotype. The receptor was isolated from a man younger than 35 who received the YFV17D yellow fever vaccine. The material sequenced was CD4+ T cells sorted from PBMCs, taken 9 to 11 days after the first yellow fever vaccination.

CDR3 protein: CASSLRGTGHRVYEQYF. The CDR3 nucleotides are TGTGCCAGCAGCCTTCGCGGGACAGGGCATCGGGTCTACGAGCAGTACTTC. V and J are TRBV5-6 and TRBJ2-7; 9 bases map to TRBD1. Germline V lookup: CDR1 SGHDT, CDR2 YYEEEE. CDR3 length: 17 residues. The V gene end was trimmed by 4 bases and the J gene end by 3 bases; junction bases not matched to a gene: 14.